Sequencing of this T cell receptor beta chain was carried out in a study of OX40 agonist ivuxolimab in advanced cancers. Overall study context: The patients got ivuxolimab, which is an agonistic anti-OX40 (CD134) antibody. Patients in the trial were receiving intravenous ivuxolimab every 2 weeks, at doses of 0.01 to 10 mg/kg.

Note on this clone: Its antigen is not known.

Libraries were prepared by immunoSEQ multiplex PCR; TCRdb keeps only in-frame clonotypes and omits some of them. Among fewer than 85,000 clones listed, around 86% were seen once. Anyone with autoimmune disease history or systemic immunosuppression was excluded. The study, taken as a whole, reports: Nonresponders included some who also had low normalized T-cell clonal expansion.

The TCR sequence derives from an adult with an advanced solid tumor such as melanoma, head and neck, liver or kidney cancer. The source was CD4+ or CD8+ T cells sorted from blood, collected in a trial of the OX40 agonist ivuxolimab.

CDR3 in amino acids: CASTGGKQGTEKLFF. In DNA, the CDR3 is TGTGCCAGTACCGGGGGAAAACAGGGGACTGAAAAACTGTTTTTT. This rearrangement joins TRBV19 to TRBJ1-4; TRBD1 matches 7 bases. J was trimmed by 7 bases and V by 7 bases; bases with no gene match: 12. The CDR3 loop spans 15 amino acids. Germline V CDR1 and CDR2: LNHDA, SQIVND (reference sequence).